Listed below are T cell receptor beta chains from one sample, sequenced in a study of shared clonotypes between healthy human individuals. Data came from immunoSEQ multiplex PCR; TCRdb stores just in-frame clones and leaves some out. In the table there are 2 million to 2.5 million clones, about 90% of which are singletons. The sequenced material came from naive CD4+ T cells from PBMCs. Every receptor here comes from a man aged 18 to 30 in good health. Some clones in this sample may be carry-over from other donors' samples. CDR3s leave out the opening cysteine and the closing phenylalanine or tryptophan. Fields, in order: V gene, CDR3 length, J gene, clone size, CDR3 protein. Clone size is given for some rows only: seen once, a few or many times, or a class if the clone is expanded.

TRBV2	14	TRBJ2-5	-	ASSLSAGLGQETQY
TRBV29-1	10	TRBJ2-3	-	SVVLGTDTQY
TRBV19	14	TRBJ1-5	-	ASSMVRGGGGQPQH
TRBV28	11	TRBJ2-2	-	ASRFRVAGELF
TRBV30	9	TRBJ1-1	-	ACQGATEAF
TRBV27	13	TRBJ1-1	few	ASSLPPPLNTEAF
TRBV10-2	13	TRBJ2-1	-	ASSGLAGVRNEQF
TRBV6-5	13	TRBJ2-5	-	ASSYYQGIQETQY
TRBV27	15	TRBJ2-6	-	ASSLLTGGIGANVLT
TRBV7-3	13	TRBJ2-7	-	ASSIRGQGGYEQY
TRBV6-6	14	TRBJ2-3	-	ASSYSWEDGTDTQY
TRBV28	12	TRBJ2-1	-	ASSFAGGYNEQF
TRBV20-1	8	TRBJ1-2	-	SARPRGYT
TRBV19	11	TRBJ1-1	-	ASRRTGGTEAF
TRBV5-1	14	TRBJ2-3	-	ASSHVAGGKADTQY
TRBV19	14	TRBJ2-7	once	ASSMSAGTGAYEQY
TRBV13	12	TRBJ2-7	-	ASSFGPLSYEQY
TRBV5-4	13	TRBJ1-4	once	ASSLGGSGNEKLF
TRBV28	12	TRBJ2-3	-	ASSLWVSTDTQY
TRBV7-9	13	TRBJ1-1	once	ASSLFGTANTEAF
TRBV7-9	12	TRBJ1-1	once	ASSLASGHAEAF
TRBV28	13	TRBJ2-2	-	ASIGAGGYTGELF
TRBV6-1	13	TRBJ2-7	-	ASSEVGAAAYEQY
TRBV6-5	13	TRBJ2-7	-	ASSYRGQGSYEQY
TRBV4-1	10	TRBJ2-2	-	ASSQGIRELF
TRBV27	14	TRBJ1-1	-	ASSLRANSKGIGAF
TRBV11-3	16	TRBJ2-2	-	ASSMSGRASNRTGELF
TRBV19	13	TRBJ2-7	-	ASSMVGGTSYEQY
TRBV11-2	11	TRBJ2-5	-	ASSLDRPGTQY
TRBV6-1	11	TRBJ2-7	once	ASSEAGLGRGY
TRBV5-8	10	TRBJ2-3	-	ASSLNRDTQY
TRBV19	11	TRBJ2-2	-	ASRPARSGELF
TRBV19	11	TRBJ2-7	-	ASSPAGGHEQY